The next 10 T cell receptor beta chains were all read from a single sample in a study of T cells in localized non-small cell lung cancer. This table comes from immunoSEQ multiplex PCR, and its TCRdb copy is limited to in-frame clones, with some not included. The sample lists around 1,200 clones; roughly 32% were seen once. The source material was normal lung tissue next to the tumor, sampled before any cancer treatment. The receptors were gathered from a male donor aged 60 or older with stage I squamous cell lung carcinoma.

The V call is TRBV12-5, the J call TRBJ2-2; D remains ambiguous. Trimming removed 0 bases from V and 4 bases from J, with 15 bases in between. This CDR3 region has 17 residues. Germline CDR1 reads LGHNT; CDR2 reads FRNRAP. The CDR3 here is CASGLVITLGSTGELFF. The CDR3 bases are TGTGCTAGTGGTTTGGTTATAACTTTGGGGTCCACCGGGGAGCTGTTTTTT.

The DNA for the CDR3 is TGTGCCATCAGCGGAAATCCGGGTCTTACTGGGGCCAACGTCCTGACTTTC. It specifies CAISGNPGLTGANVLTF. J is TRBJ2-6 and V is TRBV6-8; D perhaps matches TRBD2 (5 bases). V lost 10 bases, J lost 2 bases, and 21 bases lay in between. CDR1 is MNHGY, CDR2 SAAAGT, per germline. CDR3 length equals 17 residues.

The chain is built from TRBV19 and TRBJ2-2, with D possibly matching TRBD1 (6 bases). The V and J ends lost 5 bases and 7 bases respectively, with 17 bases between them. Germline values: CDR1 LNHDA, CDR2 SQIVND (reference sequence). The CDR3 extends over 15 amino acids. CDR3 bases: TGTGCCAGTAGTCCATTACAGGGTGGGATCGGGGAGCTGTTTTTT. Translated: CASSPLQGGIGELFF.

The chain is built from TRBV30 and TRBJ2-7; no definite D call. The V end lost 4 bases, the J end lost 3 bases, and 7 bases lay between the germline ends. This CDR3 contains 11 residues. The germline CDR1 and CDR2 sequences are GTSNPN and SVGIG (reference sequence). In DNA, the CDR3 is TGTGCCTGGACAGCTAACTACGAGCAGTACTTC. Translating it yields CAWTANYEQYF.

The V gene is TRBV5-1, the J gene TRBJ1-2; TRBD1 aligns across 10 bases. Germline V gene data show CDR1 as SGHRS and CDR2 as YFSETQ. CDR3 length: 15 amino acids. Trimming at V came to 0 bases and at J to 4 bases, leaving 3 bases not matched to a gene. The CDR3 sequence is CASSLEGQGSYGYTF. Written as DNA, the CDR3 is TGCGCCAGCAGCTTGGAGGGACAGGGGAGCTATGGCTACACCTTC.

CDR3 nucleotide sequence: TGTGCCAGTAGTAGACCGACAGGGACTAATGAAAAACTGTTTTTT. Translation gives CASSRPTGTNEKLFF. The chain employs TRBV19 and TRBJ1-4; TRBD1 matches at 7 bases. Looked up from germline, CDR1 is LNHDA and CDR2 is SQIVND (reference sequence). With V trimmed by 4 bases and J by 2 bases, 4 bases remained unmatched. This CDR3 is built from 15 residues.

The chain has TRBV18 and TRBJ1-2; 8 bases are shared with TRBD1. Germline CDR1 and CDR2: KGHSH and LQKENI. Trimming cost V 0 bases and J 2 bases; bases outside gene matches: 2. CDR3 length: 15 amino acids. The chain's CDR3 is CASSPPGQDNYGYTF. As DNA, the CDR3 is TGTGCCAGCTCACCACCGGGACAGGACAACTATGGCTACACCTTC.

The chain combines TRBV19 with TRBJ2-5; the match to TRBD2 covers 10 bases. Germline V gene sequence: CDR1 LNHDA, CDR2 SQIVND (reference sequence). The CDR3 has 15 amino acids. The V segment lost 3 bases and the J segment 3 bases; nucleotides outside the gene matches: 4. This CDR3 reads CASSIQLAGEETQYF. For the CDR3, the DNA is TGTGCCAGTAGTATCCAGCTAGCGGGAGAAGAGACCCAGTACTTC.

This clone is medium-sized (0.01 to 0.1%) by share. This sequence joins TRBV11-3 and TRBJ1-1; D is ambiguous. Between the trimmed V and J ends, which lost 5 bases and 8 bases, there was a span of 24 bases. Germline CDR1 SGHNT, CDR2 YENEEA. There are 16 residues in the CDR3. CDR3 loop: CASSPFSGRGSVEAFF. The DNA for the CDR3 is TGTGCCAGCAGCCCTTTCTCCGGCCGAGGAAGTGTAGAAGCTTTCTTT.

The V gene is TRBV11-3, the J gene TRBJ1-4, with D possibly being TRBD1 (5 bases). The CDR3 is 15 residues long. V shed 3 bases and J shed 8 bases, with 16 bases lying between them. The germline V gene encodes CDR1 SGHNT and CDR2 YENEEA. CDR3 DNA sequence: TGTGCCAGCAGCTTGGATGGGGGGAGCTTGGAAAAACTGTTTTTT. Translated, it gives CASSLDGGSLEKLFF. Together with reference TRBV11-3 and TRBJ1-4, the CDR3 gives the full variable domain: EAGVVQSPRYKIIEKKQPVAFWCNPISGHNTLYWYLQNLGQGPELLIRYENEEAVDDSQLPKDRFSAERLKGVDSTLKIQPAELGDSAVYLCASSLDGGSLEKLFFGSGTQLSVL.